This TCR beta chain originates from a study of identical twins listed by TCRdb under 2016. The study in broad terms: The study deep-sequenced TCR alpha and beta repertoires from monozygotic twins, unrelated adults of various ages and cord blood to test whether fetal clonotypes persist. Replicate twin experiments were performed at different times using different library preparation protocols to rule out contamination.

Only healthy Caucasian donors were included. Three pairs of female monozygotic twins, all aged roughly 18 to 30 years, made up the twin cohort. Peripheral blood mononuclear cells were the source from which RNA for the TCR libraries was isolated. From the cysteine through the phenylalanine, the CDR3 covers 14 amino acids. The kept DNA is CDR3 alone, 42 bases in frame from the first base. V gives up 6 bases and J gives up 6 bases, and the segment between their germline ends measures 14 bases. In the germline V gene, CDR1 corresponds to MNHNS and CDR2 to SASEGT. Findings and caveats that apply to the study as a whole: Fewer insertions were carried by abundant cord blood beta clonotypes, a similar but weaker trend appeared in young adult naive repertoires, and no such trend appeared in memory repertoires. Invariant T cells such as MAIT and iNKT could partly confound zero-insertion analyses, although diverse VJ usage argued against such confounding for most clonotypes. In monozygotic twins, out-of-frame TCR alpha sharing was systematically underestimated by recombination models, although the models agreed with sharing between unrelated individuals. The excess sharing between twins in beta out-of-frame sequences was weaker because fewer shared sequences reduced the signal-to-noise ratio. Compared with coincidental sharing between unrelated individuals, out-of-frame TCR alpha sequences shared between twins had an excess of sequences with low generation probability. Because the same donors could not be followed over many years, the conclusions relied on cross-sectional statistical analysis.

The method was 5' RACE. The sequencer listed for this sample is Illumina HiSeq 2000. Template switching added a universal primer binding site, and the final cDNA carried a unique molecular identifier that allowed TCR cDNA molecules to be counted accurately. Specific primers in the conserved constant-segment region were used to synthesize first-strand cDNA for the TCR alpha and beta chains. To control for contamination, every cDNA library was double barcoded, receiving both a SMART-Mk sample barcode and Illumina barcodes. TruSeq adapter sequences, together with Illumina sample barcodes, were added in two successive PCR steps. The TCR alpha and beta cDNA libraries were sequenced on the Illumina HiSeq platform using custom primers. The paper's processing steps were these. Unique molecular identifiers were extracted from raw reads with MiGEC, and CDR3 positions were determined with MiXCR. For each individual, recombination models were inferred using an EM algorithm with the repgenHMM and IGoR tools. Shared clonotype analysis was performed with the tcR package in R, normalizing sharing by the product of cloneset sizes. To study raw recombination free of thymic and clonal selection effects, out-of-frame nonproductive sequences were analyzed. Using fastp at Q25 and MiXCR, TCRdb reprocessed the public reads and kept productive beta chains. Each record represents a unique CDR3 protein, reported with the most common genes and DNA among its rows. The V and J calls come from TCRdb's annotation, not from the publication. The sample table shows fewer than 800,000 distinct CDR3 sequences, and less than 9% are seen once. The ten largest clones capture 1.5% to 2% of the sample.

This clonotype was counted only a few times. Its antigen is unknown. A single base separates this from a much larger clone, so it may be a read error. The sample was also reused in another study, on yellow fever vaccine responses in identical twins. Drawing on the second study: According to the authors, in identical twins the way T cells responded to vaccination appeared partly convergent and partly personalized. The study precisely tracked vaccine-responding T cell clones in identical twins.

This receptor was taken from a woman between 18 and 29 years old in good health. Source material: PBMCs. The chain is encoded by TRBV6-1 joined to TRBJ1-4; TRBD1 is perhaps the D gene, given 6 matching bases. This receptor has the CDR3 CASSPTGTDEKLFF. The DNA sequence is as follows: TGTGCCAGCAGCCCAACAGGGACGGATGAAAAACTGTTTTTT.